Each of the 3 T cell receptor beta chains below was sequenced from the same sample in a study of blood T cell repertoires in COVID-19. TCRdb keeps only in-frame clones here, not all; method: immunoSEQ multiplex PCR. Among 140,000 to 150,000 clones listed, roughly 80% were seen once. Sample: peripheral blood. The receptors stem from a woman aged 40 to 55 with active or convalescent COVID-19.

This rearrangement joins TRBV7-9 to TRBJ1-4, with 7 bases fitting TRBD1. From germline, CDR1 is SEHNR and CDR2 FQNEAQ (reference sequence). The junction had 8 bases not matched to a gene; V was cut back by 5 bases and J by 8 bases. There are 14 residues in the CDR3. DNA of the CDR3: TGTGCCAGCAGCCTCCAGACAGGGAGGGAAAAACTGTTTTTT. Protein sequence: CASSLQTGREKLFF.

This chain connects TRBV27 to TRBJ1-5, with 7 positions matching TRBD1. J gave up 0 bases and V 4 bases, and 9 bases lay outside the gene matches. Germline CDR1 reads MNHEY; CDR2 reads SMNVEV (reference sequence). The CDR3 length is 17 residues. CDR3 amino acids: CASSSQGGGYSNQPQHF. CDR3 coding DNA: TGTGCCAGCAGTTCTCAGGGGGGCGGCTATAGCAATCAGCCCCAGCATTTT.

The chain carries TRBV7-9 and TRBJ2-2; 7 nucleotides agree with TRBD2. CDR3 size: 17 residues. V dropped 6 bases and J dropped 0; count of bases not matched to a gene: 10. Germline CDR1 reads SEHNR; CDR2 reads FQNEAQ (reference sequence). The CDR3 loop is CASRTQRDPANTGELFF. DNA of the CDR3: TGTGCCAGCAGAACCCAGCGGGACCCAGCGAACACCGGGGAGCTGTTTTTT.